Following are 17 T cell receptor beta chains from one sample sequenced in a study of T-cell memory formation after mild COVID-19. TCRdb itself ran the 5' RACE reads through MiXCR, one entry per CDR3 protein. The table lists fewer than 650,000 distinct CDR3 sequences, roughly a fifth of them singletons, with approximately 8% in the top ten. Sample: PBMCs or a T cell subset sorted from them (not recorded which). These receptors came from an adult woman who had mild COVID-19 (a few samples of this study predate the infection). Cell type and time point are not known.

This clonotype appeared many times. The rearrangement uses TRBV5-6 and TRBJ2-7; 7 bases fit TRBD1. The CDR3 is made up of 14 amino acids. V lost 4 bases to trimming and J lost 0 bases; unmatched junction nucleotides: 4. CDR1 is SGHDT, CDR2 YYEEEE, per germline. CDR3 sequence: CASSGTESSYEQYF. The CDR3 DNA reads TGTGCCAGCAGCGGGACAGAGAGCTCCTACGAGCAGTACTTC.

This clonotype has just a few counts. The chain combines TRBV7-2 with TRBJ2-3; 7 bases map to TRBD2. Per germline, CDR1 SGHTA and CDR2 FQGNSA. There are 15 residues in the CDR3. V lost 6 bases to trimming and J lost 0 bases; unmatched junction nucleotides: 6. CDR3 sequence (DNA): TGTGCCAGCAGGGACGTGGGGGGGAGCACAGATACGCAGTATTTT. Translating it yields CASRDVGGSTDTQYF. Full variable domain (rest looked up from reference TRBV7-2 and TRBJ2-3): GAGVSQSPSNKVTEKGKDVELRCDPISGHTALYWYRQSLGQGLEFLIYFQGNSAPDKSGLPSDRFSAERTGGSVSTLTIQRTQQEDSAVYLCASRDVGGSTDTQYFGPGTRLTVL.

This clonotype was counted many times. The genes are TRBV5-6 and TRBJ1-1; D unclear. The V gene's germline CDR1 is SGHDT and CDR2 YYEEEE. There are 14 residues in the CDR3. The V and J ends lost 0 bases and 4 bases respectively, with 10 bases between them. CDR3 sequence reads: CASSLEVFGTEAFF. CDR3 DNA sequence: TGTGCCAGCAGCTTGGAGGTTTTTGGCACTGAAGCTTTCTTT.

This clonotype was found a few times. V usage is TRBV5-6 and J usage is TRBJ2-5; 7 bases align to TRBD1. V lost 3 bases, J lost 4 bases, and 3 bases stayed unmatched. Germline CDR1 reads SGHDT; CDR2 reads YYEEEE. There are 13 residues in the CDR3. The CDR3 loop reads CASSSGTAETQYF. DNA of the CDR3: TGTGCCAGCAGCTCCGGGACAGCAGAGACCCAGTACTTC. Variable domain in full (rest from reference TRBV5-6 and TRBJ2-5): DAGVTQSPTHLIKTRGQQVTLRCSPKSGHDTVSWYQQALGQGPQFIFQYYEEEERQRGNFPDRFSGHQFPNYSSELNVNALLLGDSALYLCASSSGTAETQYFGPGTRLLVL.

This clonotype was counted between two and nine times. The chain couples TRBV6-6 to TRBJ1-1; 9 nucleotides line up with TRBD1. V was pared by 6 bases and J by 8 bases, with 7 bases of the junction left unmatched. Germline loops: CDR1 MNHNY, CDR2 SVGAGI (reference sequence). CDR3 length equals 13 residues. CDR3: CASRNTGGQEAFF. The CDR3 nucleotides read TGTGCCAGCAGGAACACAGGGGGCCAGGAAGCTTTCTTT.

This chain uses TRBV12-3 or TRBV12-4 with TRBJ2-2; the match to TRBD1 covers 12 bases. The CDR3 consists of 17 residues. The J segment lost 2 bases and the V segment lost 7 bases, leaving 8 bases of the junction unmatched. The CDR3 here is CASTPLGTGGNTGELFF. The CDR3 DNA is TGTGCCAGCACCCCACTGGGGACAGGGGGCAACACCGGGGAGCTGTTTTTT.

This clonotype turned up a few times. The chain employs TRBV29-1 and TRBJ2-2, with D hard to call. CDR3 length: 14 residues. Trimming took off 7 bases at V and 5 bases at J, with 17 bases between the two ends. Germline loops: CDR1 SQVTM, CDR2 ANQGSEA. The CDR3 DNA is TGCAGCGCCGTTACAGCAAGAACAACCGGGGAGCTGTTTTTT. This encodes CSAVTARTTGELFF.

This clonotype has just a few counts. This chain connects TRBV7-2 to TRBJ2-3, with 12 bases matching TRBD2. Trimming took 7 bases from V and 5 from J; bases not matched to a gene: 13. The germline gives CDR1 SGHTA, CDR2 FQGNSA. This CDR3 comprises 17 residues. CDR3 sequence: CASKLGLAGSRVDTQYF. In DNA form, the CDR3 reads TGTGCCAGCAAGTTGGGACTAGCGGGCTCACGGGTAGATACGCAGTATTTT.

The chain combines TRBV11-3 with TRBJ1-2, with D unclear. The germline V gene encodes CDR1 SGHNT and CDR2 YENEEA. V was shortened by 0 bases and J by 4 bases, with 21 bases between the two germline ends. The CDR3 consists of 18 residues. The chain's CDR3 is CASSLETIFDLPAYGYTF. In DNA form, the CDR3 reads TGTGCCAGCAGCTTAGAGACAATCTTCGACCTTCCCGCCTATGGCTACACCTTC.

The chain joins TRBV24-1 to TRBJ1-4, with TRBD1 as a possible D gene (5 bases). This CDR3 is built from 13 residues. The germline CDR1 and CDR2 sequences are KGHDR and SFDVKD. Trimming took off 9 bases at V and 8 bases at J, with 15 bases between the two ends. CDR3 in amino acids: CATRDPRSEKLFF. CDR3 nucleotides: TGTGCCACCCGGGACCCACGGTCGGAAAAACTGTTTTTT.

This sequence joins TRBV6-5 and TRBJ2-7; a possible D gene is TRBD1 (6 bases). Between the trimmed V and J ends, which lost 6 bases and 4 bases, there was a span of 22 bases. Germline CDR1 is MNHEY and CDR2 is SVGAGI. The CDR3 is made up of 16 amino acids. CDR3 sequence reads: CASRPTRTANMYEQYF. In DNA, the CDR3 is TGTGCCAGCAGGCCGACCCGGACAGCTAATATGTACGAGCAGTACTTC.

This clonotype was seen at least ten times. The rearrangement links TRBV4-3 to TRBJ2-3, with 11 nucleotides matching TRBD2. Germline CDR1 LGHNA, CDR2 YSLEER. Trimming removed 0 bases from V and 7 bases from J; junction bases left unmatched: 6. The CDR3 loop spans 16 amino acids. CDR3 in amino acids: CASSQDGRLAGNTQYF. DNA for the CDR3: TGCGCCAGCAGCCAAGATGGCCGACTAGCGGGAAATACGCAGTATTTT.

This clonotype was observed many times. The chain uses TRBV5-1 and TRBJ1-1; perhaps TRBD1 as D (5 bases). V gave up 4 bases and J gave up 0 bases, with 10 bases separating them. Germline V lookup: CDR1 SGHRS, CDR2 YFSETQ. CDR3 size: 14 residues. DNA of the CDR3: TGCGCCAGCAGCCCGGGGGGGATGAACACTGAAGCTTTCTTT. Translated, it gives CASSPGGMNTEAFF.

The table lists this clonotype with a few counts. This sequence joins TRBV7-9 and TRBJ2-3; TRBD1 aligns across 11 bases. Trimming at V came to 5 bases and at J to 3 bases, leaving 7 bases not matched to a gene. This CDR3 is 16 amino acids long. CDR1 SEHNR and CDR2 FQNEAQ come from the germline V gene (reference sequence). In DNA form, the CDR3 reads TGTGCCAGCAGCCTGCCCCGGGACAGGGGGACAGATACGCAGTATTTT. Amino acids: CASSLPRDRGTDTQYF.

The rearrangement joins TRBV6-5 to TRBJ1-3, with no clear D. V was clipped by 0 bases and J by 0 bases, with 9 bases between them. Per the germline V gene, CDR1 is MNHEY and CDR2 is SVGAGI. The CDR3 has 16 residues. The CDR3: CASSYSTADSGNTIYF. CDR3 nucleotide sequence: TGTGCCAGCAGTTACTCGACTGCCGACTCTGGAAACACCATATATTTT.

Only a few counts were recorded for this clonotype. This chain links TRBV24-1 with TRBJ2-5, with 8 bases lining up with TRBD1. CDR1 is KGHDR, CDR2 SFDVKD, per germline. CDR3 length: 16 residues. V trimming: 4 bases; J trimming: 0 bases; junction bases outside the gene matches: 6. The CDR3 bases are TGTGCCACCAGTGAGGGTTCGACAGGGGACCAAGAGACCCAGTACTTC. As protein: CATSEGSTGDQETQYF.

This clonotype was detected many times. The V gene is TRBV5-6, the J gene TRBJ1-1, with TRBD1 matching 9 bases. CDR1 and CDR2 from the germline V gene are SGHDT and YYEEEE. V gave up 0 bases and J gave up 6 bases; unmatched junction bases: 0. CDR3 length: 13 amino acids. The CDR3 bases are TGTGCCAGCAGCTTGGACAGGGGGCCTGAAGCTTTCTTT. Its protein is CASSLDRGPEAFF.